One T cell receptor (beta chain) is described in this entry. There are a few counts of this clonotype. Its recognized antigen is unknown. No much larger clonotype is one base removed from it; base qualities were not supplied. The sample belongs to a study of identical twins (dated by TCRdb to about 2016). Regarding the research as a whole: The study deep-sequenced TCR alpha and beta repertoires from monozygotic twins, unrelated adults of various ages and cord blood to test whether fetal clonotypes persist. To rule out contamination, the twin experiments were replicated at different times with different library preparation protocols. Paper-wide results and their limitations: Zero-insertion analyses could be partly confounded by invariant T cells such as MAIT and iNKT, though diverse VJ usage argued against such confounding for most clonotypes. Because the same donors could not be followed over many years, conclusions were based on cross-sectional statistical analysis. In monozygotic twins, out-of-frame TCR alpha sharing was systematically underestimated by recombination models, although the models agreed with sharing between unrelated individuals. Abundant cord blood beta clonotypes carried fewer insertions; young adult naive repertoires showed a weaker similar trend, while memory repertoires showed none. In beta out-of-frame sequences, excess twin sharing was weaker, because having fewer shared sequences lowered the signal-to-noise ratio. Compared with coincidental sharing between unrelated individuals, out-of-frame TCR alpha sequences shared between twins had an excess of sequences with low generation probability.

The CDR3 holds 16 amino acids from the cysteine to the phenylalanine. Only CDR3 DNA remains: 48 bases, in frame from the first base. CDR1 and CDR2 were assigned from the germline V gene as KGHSH and LQKENI. V is pared back by 0 bases and J by 0 bases, with 9 bases lying between the germline termini. The library relied on 5' RACE. The run used an Illumina HiSeq 2000. A universal primer binding site was introduced by template switching, and a unique molecular identifier was present in the final cDNA, enabling accurate counting of TCR cDNA molecules. First-strand cDNA for TCR alpha and beta chains was synthesized from specific primers in the conserved constant-segment region. Each cDNA library was double barcoded, with a SMART-Mk sample barcode plus Illumina barcodes, to control for contamination. TruSeq adapter sequences and Illumina sample barcodes were added in two successive PCR steps. The Illumina HiSeq platform was used with custom primers to sequence TCR alpha and beta cDNA libraries. In the paper's pipeline: MiGEC was used to process raw reads and extract unique molecular identifiers, and MiXCR was used to find CDR3 positions. Recombination models were inferred per individual with the repgenHMM and IGoR tools using an EM algorithm. The tcR package in R was used for shared clonotype analysis, with sharing normalized by the product of cloneset sizes. Out-of-frame nonproductive sequences were analyzed to study raw recombination free of thymic and clonal selection effects. TCRdb took the public reads, trimmed them with fastp at Q25, ran MiXCR for clone calling and kept in-frame beta chains. CDR3 protein sequences are deduplicated, and each keeps its most common genes and DNA. For this entry, the V and J calls and clone size follow TCRdb and not the study's own pipeline. In all, the sample holds 540,000 or so distinct CDR3 sequences, and 20% to 25% of those were seen once. The ten largest clones capture approximately 0.49% of the sample.

Only healthy Caucasian donors were included. Three pairs of female monozygotic twins, all aged about 18 to 29 years, were included in the twin cohort. Positive isolation kits from Invitrogen were used to isolate the CD4+ and CD8+ T cell populations. These data were also reused for a study on yellow fever vaccine responses in identical twins. That second publication adds: The authors reported that the T cell response to vaccination in identical twins appeared partly convergent and partly personalized. The study precisely tracked vaccine-responding T cell clones in identical twins.

This receptor was obtained from a woman aged 18-30 years in good health. The specimen sequenced was CD4+ T cells sorted from blood. This chain is built from TRBV18 and TRBJ2-1; the D gene is perhaps TRBD1, from 5 matching bases. CDR3 sequence: CASSPPGPYSYNEQFF. The bases read TGTGCCAGCTCACCACCGGGGCCGTACTCCTACAATGAGCAGTTCTTC. Reference TRBV18 and TRBJ2-1 proteins supply the regions before and after the CDR3; the full variable domain is: NAGVMQNPRHLVRRRGQEARLRCSPMKGHSHVYWYRQLPEEGLKFMVYLQKENIIDESGMPKERFSAEFPKEGPSILRIQQVVRGDSAAYFCASSPPGPYSYNEQFFGPGTRLTVL.